Given below is one TCR beta chain in context. This sample is part of a study of blood T cell repertoires in COVID-19. Germline loops: CDR1 SGHDN, CDR2 FVKESK. The CDR3 runs to 17 residues. The trim removed 0 bases at V and 7 bases at J, leaving 11 bases unmatched. The table came from immunoSEQ multiplex PCR; TCRdb's copy has only in-frame clones and leaves some out. The sample has 80,000 to 100,000 clones, around 83% seen once. The rearrangement uses TRBV14 and TRBJ2-1; 8 bases are shared with TRBD2. The sequencing sample was made of peripheral blood. This clonotype originated in an elderly woman in a cohort sampled during active or convalescent COVID-19. The CDR3 sequence is CASSQDTASGPYNEQFF. The CDR3 coding sequence is TGTGCCAGCAGCCAAGATACGGCTAGCGGGCCTTATAATGAGCAGTTCTTC.